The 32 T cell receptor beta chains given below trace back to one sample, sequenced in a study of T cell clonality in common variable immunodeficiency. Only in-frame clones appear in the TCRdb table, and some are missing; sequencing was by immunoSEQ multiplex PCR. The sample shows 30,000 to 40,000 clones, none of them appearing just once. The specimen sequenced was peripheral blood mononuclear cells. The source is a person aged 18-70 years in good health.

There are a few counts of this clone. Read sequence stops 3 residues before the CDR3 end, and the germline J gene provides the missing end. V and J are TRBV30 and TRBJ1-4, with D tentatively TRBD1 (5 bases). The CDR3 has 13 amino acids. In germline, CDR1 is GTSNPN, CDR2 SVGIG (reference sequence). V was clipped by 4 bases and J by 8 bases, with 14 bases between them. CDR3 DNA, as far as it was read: TGTGCCTGGACCTTTGGGGCCGCGGAAAAA. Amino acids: CAWTFGAAEK. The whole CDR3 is CAWTFGAAEKLFF. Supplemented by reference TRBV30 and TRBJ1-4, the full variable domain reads SQTIHQWPATLVQPVGSPLSLECTVEGTSNPNLYWYRQAAGRGLQLLFYSVGIGQISSEVPQNLSASRPQDRQFILSSKKLLLSDSGFYLCAWTFGAAEKLFFGSGTQLSVL.

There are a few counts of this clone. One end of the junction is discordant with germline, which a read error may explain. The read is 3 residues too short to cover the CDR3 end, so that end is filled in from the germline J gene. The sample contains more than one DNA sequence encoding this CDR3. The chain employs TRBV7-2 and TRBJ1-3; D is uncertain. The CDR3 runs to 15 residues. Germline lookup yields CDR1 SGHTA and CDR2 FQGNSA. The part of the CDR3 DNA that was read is TGTGCCAGCAGCTTACAGGCAAGCTCTGGAAACACA. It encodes CASSLQASSGNT. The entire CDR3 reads CASSLQASSGNTIYF.

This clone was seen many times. The sequenced part of the CDR3 DNA is TGCGCCAGCAGCTTATCCGGGACAGGGGGGAAGAACACTGAA. This translates into CASSLSGTGGKNTE. The complete CDR3 sequence is CASSLSGTGGKNTEAFF. The J gene is TRBJ1-1, the V gene TRBV5-1, with 11 bases aligning to TRBD1. The read is 3 residues too short to cover the CDR3 end, so that end is filled in from the germline J gene. J lost 1 base, V lost 2 bases, and 7 bases had no gene match. Germline V gene sequence: CDR1 SGHRS, CDR2 YFSETQ. There are 17 residues in the CDR3.

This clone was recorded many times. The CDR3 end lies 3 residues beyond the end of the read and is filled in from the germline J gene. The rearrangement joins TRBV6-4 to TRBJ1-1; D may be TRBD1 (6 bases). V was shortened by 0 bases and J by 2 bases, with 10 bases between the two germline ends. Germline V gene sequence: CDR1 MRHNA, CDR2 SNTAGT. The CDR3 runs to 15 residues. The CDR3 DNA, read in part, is TGTGCCAGCAGTGACTCTGGACAGAGCAACACTGAA. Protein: CASSDSGQSNTE. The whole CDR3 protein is CASSDSGQSNTEAFF.

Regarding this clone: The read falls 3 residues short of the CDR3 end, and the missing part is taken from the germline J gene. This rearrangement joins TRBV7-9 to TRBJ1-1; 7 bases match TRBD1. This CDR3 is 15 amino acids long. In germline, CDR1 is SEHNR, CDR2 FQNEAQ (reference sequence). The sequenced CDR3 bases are TGTGCCAGCAGCGCAAAGACAGGGAGGAGTGAAAAA. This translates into CASSAKTGRSEK. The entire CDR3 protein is CASSAKTGRSEKAFF.

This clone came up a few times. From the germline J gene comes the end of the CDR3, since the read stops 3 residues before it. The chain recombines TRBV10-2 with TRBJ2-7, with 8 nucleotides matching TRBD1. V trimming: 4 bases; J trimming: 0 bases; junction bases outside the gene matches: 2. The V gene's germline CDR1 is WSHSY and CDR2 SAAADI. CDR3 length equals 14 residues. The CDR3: CASSGTGTSYEQYF. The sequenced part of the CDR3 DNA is TGCGCCAGCAGTGGGACAGGGACCTCCTACGAG.

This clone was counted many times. The CDR3 bases that were read are TGTGCCAGCAGCTCATACACGACCTACGAG. Encoded protein: CASSSYTTYE. The full CDR3 protein is CASSSYTTYEQYF. The chain has TRBV13 and TRBJ2-7; no clear D. Sequencing ends 3 residues short of the CDR3 end; the germline J gene provides the rest. This CDR3 has 13 residues. V was clipped by 4 bases and J by 2 bases, with 9 bases between them. CDR1 PRHDT and CDR2 FYEKMQ come from the germline V gene (reference sequence).

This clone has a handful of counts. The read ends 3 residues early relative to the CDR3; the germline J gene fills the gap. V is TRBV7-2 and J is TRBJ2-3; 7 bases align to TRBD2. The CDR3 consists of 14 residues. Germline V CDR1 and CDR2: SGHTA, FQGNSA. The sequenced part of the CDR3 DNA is TGTGCCAGCAGCTTAGCAGGACTAGGAGAGACG. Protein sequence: CASSLAGLGET. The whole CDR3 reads CASSLAGLGETQYF.

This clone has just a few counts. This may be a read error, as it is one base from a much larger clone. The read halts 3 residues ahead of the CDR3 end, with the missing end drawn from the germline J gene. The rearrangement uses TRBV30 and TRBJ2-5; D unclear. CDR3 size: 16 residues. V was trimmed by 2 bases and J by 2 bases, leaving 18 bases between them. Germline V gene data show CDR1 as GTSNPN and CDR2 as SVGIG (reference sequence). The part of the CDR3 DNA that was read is TGTGCCTGGAGTTACGGCTCCCTCAGGAGTCAAGAGACC. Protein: CAWSYGSLRSQET. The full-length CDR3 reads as CAWSYGSLRSQETQYF.

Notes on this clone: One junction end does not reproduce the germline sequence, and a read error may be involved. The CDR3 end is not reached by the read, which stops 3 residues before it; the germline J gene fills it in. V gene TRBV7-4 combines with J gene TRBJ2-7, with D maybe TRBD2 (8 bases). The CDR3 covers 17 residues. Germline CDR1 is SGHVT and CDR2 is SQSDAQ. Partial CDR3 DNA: TGCACCAGCGGACCCGGGACAGCTAAACTAGCGGCCTACGAG. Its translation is CTSGPGTAKLAAYE. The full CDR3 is CTSGPGTAKLAAYEQYF.

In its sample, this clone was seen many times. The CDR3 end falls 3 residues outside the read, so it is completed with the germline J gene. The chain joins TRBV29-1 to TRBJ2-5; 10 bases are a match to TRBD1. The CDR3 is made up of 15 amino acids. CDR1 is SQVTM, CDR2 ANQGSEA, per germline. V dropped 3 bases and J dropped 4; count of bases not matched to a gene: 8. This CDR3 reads CSVEGGQGLRETQYF. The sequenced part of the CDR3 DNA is TGCAGCGTTGAGGGGGGACAGGGGCTGCGAGAGACC. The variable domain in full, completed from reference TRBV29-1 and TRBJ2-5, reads SAVISQKPSRDICQRGTSLTIQCQVDSQVTMMFWYRQQPGQSLTLIATANQGSEATYESGFVIDKFPISRPNLTFSTLTVSNMSPEDSSIYLCSVEGGQGLRETQYFGPGTRLLVL.

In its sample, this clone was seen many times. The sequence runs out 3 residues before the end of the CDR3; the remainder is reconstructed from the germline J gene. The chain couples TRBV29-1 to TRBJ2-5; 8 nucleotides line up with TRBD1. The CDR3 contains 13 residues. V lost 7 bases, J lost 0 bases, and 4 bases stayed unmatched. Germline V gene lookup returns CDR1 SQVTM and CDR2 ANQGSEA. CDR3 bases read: TGCAGCGGTCAGGGACAGGACCAAGAGACC. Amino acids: CSGQGQDQET. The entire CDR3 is CSGQGQDQETQYF.

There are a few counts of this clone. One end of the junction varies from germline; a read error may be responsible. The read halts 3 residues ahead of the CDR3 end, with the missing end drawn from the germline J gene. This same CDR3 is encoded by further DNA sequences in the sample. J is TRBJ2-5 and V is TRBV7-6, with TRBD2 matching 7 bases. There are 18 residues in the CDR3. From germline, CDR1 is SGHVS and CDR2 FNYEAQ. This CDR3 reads CASSLDLTLADRGETQYF. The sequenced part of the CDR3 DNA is TGCGCCAGCAGCTTAGACCTGACTCTAGCGGACCGAGGAGAGACC.

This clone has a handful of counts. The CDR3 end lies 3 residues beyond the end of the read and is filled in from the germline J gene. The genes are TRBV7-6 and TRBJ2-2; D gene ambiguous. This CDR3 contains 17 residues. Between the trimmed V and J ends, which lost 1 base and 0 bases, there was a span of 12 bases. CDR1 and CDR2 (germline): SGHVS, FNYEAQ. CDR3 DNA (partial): TGTGCCAGCAGCTTAGTTGGGTCCGGGTCGAACACCGGGGAG. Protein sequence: CASSLVGSGSNTGE. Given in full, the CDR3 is CASSLVGSGSNTGELFF.

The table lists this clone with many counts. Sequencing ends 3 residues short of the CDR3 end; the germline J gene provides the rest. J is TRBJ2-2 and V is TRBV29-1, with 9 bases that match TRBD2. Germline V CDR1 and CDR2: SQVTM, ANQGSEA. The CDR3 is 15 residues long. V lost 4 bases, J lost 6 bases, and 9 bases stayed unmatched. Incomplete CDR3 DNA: TGCAGCGTTGGGGGTAGCGGGAGTTACCCCGGGGAG. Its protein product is CSVGGSGSYPGE. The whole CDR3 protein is CSVGGSGSYPGELFF.

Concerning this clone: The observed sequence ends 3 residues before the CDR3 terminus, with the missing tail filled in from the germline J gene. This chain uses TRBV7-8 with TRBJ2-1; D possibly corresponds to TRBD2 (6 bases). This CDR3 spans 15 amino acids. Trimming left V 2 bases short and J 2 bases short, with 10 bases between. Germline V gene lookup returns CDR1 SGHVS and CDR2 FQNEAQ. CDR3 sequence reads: CASSLSGEAYNEQFF. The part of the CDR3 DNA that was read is TGTGCCAGCAGCTTATCGGGGGAAGCCTACAATGAG.

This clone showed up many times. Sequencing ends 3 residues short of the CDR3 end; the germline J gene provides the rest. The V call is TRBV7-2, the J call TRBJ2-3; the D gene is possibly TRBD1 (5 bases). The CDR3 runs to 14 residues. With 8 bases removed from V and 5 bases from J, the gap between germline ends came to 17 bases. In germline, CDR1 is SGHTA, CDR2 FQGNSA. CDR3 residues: CASLVGALGDTQYF. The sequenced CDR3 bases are TGTGCCAGCTTGGTTGGGGCCCTCGGAGATACG.

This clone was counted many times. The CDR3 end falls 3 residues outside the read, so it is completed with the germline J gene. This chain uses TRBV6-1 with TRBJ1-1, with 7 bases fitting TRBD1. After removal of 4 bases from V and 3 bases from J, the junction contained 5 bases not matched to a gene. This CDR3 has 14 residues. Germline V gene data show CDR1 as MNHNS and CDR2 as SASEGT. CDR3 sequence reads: CASSGYQGDTEAFF. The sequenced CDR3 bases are TGTGCCAGCAGTGGGTATCAGGGGGACACTGAA.

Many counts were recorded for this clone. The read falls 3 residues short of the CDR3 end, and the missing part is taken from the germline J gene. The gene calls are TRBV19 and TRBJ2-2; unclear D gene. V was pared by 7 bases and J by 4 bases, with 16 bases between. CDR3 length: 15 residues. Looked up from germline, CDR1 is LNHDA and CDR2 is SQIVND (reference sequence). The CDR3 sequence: CASNILHPRTGELFF. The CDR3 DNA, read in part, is TGTGCCAGTAACATCCTCCATCCCCGCACCGGGGAG.

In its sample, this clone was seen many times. The sequenced CDR3 bases are TGTGCCAGCAGCCCTCGCAATACAGGGCCCGGGGAG. Its protein is CASSPRNTGPGE. The whole CDR3 region reads CASSPRNTGPGELFF. V is TRBV7-8 and J is TRBJ2-2; tentatively, D is TRBD1 (6 bases). The read gets to within 3 residues of the CDR3 end, and the germline J gene fills in the rest. The ends were cut back, 5 bases at V and 6 bases at J, with 16 bases in the middle. Germline CDR1 and CDR2: SGHVS and FQNEAQ. This CDR3 has 15 residues.

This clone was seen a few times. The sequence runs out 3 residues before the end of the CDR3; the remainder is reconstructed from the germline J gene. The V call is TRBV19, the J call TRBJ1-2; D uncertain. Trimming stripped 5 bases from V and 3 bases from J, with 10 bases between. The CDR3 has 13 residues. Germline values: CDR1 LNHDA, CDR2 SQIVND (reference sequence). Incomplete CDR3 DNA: TGTGCCAGTAGTCAGGTGCGCGACTATGGC. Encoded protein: CASSQVRDYG. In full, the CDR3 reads CASSQVRDYGYTF.

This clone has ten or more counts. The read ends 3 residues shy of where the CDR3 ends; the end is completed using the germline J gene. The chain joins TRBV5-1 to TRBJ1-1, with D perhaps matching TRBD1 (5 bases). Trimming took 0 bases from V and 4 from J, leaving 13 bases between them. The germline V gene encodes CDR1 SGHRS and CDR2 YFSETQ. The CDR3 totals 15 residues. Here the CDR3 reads CASSLATLGGTEAFF. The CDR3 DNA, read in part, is TGCGCCAGCAGCTTGGCTACCCTGGGGGGCACTGAA.

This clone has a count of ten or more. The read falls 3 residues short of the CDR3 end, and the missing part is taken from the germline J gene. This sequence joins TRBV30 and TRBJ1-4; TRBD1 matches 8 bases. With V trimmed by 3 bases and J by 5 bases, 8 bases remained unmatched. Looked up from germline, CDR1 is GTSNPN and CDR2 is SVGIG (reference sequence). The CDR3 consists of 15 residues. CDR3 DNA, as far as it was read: TGTGCCTGGAGAGCGGACAGGGCCCAAAATGAAAAA. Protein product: CAWRADRAQNEK. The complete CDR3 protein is CAWRADRAQNEKLFF.

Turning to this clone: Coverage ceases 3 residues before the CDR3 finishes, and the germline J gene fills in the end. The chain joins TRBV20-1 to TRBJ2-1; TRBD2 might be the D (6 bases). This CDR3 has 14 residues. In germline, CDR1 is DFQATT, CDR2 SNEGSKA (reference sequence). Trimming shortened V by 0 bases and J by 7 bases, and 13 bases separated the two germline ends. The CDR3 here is CSARERPTRNEQFF. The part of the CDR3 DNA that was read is TGCAGTGCTAGAGAGCGCCCGACTAGGAATGAG.

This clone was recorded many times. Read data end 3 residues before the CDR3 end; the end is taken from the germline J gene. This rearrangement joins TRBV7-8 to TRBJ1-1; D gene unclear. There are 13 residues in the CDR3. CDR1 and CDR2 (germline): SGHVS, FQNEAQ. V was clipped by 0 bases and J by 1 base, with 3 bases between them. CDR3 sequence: CASSLAANTEAFF. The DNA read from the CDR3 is TGTGCCAGCAGCTTAGCAGCGAACACTGAA.

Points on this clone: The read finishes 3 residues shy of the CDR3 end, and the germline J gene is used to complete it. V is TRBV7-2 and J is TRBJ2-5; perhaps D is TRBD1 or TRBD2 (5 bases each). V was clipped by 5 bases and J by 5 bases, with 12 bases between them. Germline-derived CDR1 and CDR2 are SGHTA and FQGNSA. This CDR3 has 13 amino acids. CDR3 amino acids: CASSEGLGETQYF. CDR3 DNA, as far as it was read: TGTGCCAGCAGCGAGGGGCTAGGGGAGACC.

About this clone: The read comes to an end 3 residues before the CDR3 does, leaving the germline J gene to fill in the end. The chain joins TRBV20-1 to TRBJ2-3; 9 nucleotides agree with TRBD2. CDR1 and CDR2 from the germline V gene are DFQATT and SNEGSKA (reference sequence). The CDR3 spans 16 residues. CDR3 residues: CSARDRLAGRLETQYF. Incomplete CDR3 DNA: TGCAGTGCTAGAGATCGGCTAGCGGGGAGATTGGAGACG.

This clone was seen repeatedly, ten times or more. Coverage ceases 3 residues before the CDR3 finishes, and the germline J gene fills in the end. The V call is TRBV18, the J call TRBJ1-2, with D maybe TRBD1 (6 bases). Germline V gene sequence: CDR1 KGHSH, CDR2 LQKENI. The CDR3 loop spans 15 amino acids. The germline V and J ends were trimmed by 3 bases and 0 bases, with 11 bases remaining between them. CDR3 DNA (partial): TGTGCCAGCTCACCTACAGGGAACCCTAACTATGGC. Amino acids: CASSPTGNPNYG. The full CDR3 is CASSPTGNPNYGYTF.

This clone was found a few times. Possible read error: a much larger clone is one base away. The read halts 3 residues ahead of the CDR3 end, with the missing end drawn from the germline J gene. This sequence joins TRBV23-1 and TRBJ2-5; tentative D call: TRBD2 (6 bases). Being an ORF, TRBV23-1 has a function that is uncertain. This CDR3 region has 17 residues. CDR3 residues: CASSLIGRGLITDTQYF. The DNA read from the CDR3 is TGCGCCAGCAGTCTGATAGGGCGGGGCCTCATCACAGATACC.

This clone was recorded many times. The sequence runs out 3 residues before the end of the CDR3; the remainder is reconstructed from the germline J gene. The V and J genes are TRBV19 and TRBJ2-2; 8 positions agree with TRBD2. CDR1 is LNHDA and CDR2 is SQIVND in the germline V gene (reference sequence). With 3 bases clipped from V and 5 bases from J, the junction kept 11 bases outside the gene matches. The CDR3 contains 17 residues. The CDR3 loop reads CASSIGPGGPGTGELFF. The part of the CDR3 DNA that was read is TGTGCCAGTAGTATTGGGCCGGGGGGGCCGGGGACCGGGGAG.

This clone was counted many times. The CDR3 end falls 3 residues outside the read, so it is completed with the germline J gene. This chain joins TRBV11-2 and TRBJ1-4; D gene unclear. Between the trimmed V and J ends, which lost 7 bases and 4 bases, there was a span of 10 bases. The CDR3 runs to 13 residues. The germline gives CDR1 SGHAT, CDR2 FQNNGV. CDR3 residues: CASTLVLNEKLFF. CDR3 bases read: TGTGCCAGCACTCTCGTCCTTAATGAAAAA.

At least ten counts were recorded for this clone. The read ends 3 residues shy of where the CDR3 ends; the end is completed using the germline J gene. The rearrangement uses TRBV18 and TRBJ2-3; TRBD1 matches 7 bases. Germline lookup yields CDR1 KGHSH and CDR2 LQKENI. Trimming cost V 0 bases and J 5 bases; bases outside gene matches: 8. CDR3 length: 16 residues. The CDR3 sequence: CASSPPVRGLEDTQYF. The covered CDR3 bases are TGTGCCAGCTCACCACCGGTTAGGGGGCTGGAAGATACG.